The rows below give T cell receptor beta chains drawn from one sample of a study of cytomegalovirus exposure and HLA in healthy donors. Profiled with immunoSEQ multiplex PCR; TCRdb holds only in-frame clones, not every one. The sample shows 190,000 or so clones, 82% of them seen only once. The sequencing sample was made of PBMCs. These receptor sequences come from a boy between 2 and 15 years old in good health and CMV-seronegative. CDR3s include the opening cysteine and the closing phenylalanine or tryptophan. The D gene is left open where the match is weak. Some rows have no size entry. The others give once, few or many, or a class for an expanded clone.

TGTGCCAGCAGTTACACAGGGACCCTTAATTCACCCCTCCACTTT,CASSYTGTLNSPLHF,TRBJ1-6,NA,TRBV6-5,NA
TGTGCCAGCAGCCTAGGACGGGAAGATACGCAGTATTTT,CASSLGREDTQYF,TRBJ2-3,NA,TRBV5-4,NA
TGTGCCAGCAGTTACTCGACCCAGGGTTTTCACAAGTTCTTC,CASSYSTQGFHKFF,TRBJ2-1,NA,TRBV6-5,NA
TGTGCCAGTAGTTCCGGACTAGCGGGGGGAGGCAATGAGCAGTTCTTC,CASSSGLAGGGNEQFF,TRBJ2-1,TRBD2,TRBV19,once
TGTGCCAGTAGTATCCGGGGCTCTGGAAACACCATATATTTT,CASSIRGSGNTIYF,TRBJ1-3,NA,TRBV19,NA
TGCGCCAGCAGCCCGGGACTAGCGGTCTCCTACGAGCAGTACTTC,CASSPGLAVSYEQYF,TRBJ2-7,TRBD2,TRBV4-1,NA
TGTGCCAGCAGCCCGGGACAGATTACCGGGGAGCTGTTTTTT,CASSPGQITGELFF,TRBJ2-2,TRBD1,TRBV4-2,NA
TGCGCCAGCAGCTACGAGGGGGGGAATTCACCCCTCCACTTT,CASSYEGGNSPLHF,TRBJ1-6,NA,TRBV4-3,few
TGTGCCAGCAACGGGGAGGGGGTGTCTTACAATGAGCAGTTCTTC,CASNGEGVSYNEQFF,TRBJ2-1,NA,TRBV5-5,NA
TGTGCCAGCAGCTTAGACGGTTTAACCGGGGAGCTGTTTTTT,CASSLDGLTGELFF,TRBJ2-2,NA,TRBV7-2,NA
TGTGCCAGCAGTGAAGGGCTGGGGGGGAGCCAGTACTTC,CASSEGLGGSQYF,TRBJ2-5,TRBD2,TRBV6-1,once